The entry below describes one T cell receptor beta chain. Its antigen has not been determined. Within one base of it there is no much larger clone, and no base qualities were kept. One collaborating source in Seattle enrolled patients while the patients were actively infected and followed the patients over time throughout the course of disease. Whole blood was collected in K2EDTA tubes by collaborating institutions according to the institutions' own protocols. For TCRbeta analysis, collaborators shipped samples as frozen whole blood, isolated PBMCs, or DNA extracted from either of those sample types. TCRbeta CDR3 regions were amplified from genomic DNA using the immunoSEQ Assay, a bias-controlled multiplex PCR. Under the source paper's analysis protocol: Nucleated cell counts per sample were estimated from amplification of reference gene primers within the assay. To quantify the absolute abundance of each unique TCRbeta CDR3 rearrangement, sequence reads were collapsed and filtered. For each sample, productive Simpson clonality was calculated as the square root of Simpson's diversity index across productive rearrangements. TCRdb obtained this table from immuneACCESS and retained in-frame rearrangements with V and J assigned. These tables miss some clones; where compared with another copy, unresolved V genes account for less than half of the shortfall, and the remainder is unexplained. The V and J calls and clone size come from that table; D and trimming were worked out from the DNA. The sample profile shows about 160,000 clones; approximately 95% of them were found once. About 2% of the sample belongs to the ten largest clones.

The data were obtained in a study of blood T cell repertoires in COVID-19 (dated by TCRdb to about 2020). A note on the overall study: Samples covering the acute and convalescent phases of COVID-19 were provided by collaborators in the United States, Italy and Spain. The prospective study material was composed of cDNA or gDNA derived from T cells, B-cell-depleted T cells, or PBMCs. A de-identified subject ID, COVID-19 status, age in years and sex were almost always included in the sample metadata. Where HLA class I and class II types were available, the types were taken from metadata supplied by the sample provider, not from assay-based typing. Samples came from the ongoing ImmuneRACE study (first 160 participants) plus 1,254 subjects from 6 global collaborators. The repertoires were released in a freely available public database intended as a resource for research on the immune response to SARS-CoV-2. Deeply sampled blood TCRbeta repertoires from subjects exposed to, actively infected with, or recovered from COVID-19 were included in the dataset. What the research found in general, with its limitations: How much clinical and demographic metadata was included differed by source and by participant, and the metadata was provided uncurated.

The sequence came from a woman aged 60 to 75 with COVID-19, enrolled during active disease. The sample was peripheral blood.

CDR3 sequence: CASSAWGLGGEAFF. The DNA reads as follows: TGTGCCAGCAGTGCATGGGGGTTGGGGGGGGAAGCTTTCTTT. The chain joins TRBV27 to TRBJ1-1; possibly the D gene is TRBD1, per 5 matching bases. Counted from cysteine to phenylalanine, this CDR3 has 14 amino acids. Just CDR3 DNA is preserved here, 42 bases in frame from base 1. At the junction V is shortened by 5 bases and J by 8 bases, with 18 bases in between. Via the germline V gene (reference sequence), CDR1 is MNHEY and CDR2 SMNVEV.